Here is one TCR beta chain with its context. This entry comes from a study of blood T cell repertoires in COVID-19. The CDR3 spans 16 residues. Germline V gives CDR1 SNHLY, CDR2 FYNNEI. V gave up 6 bases and J gave up 5 bases; unmatched junction bases: 7. Only in-frame clones appear in the TCRdb table, and some are missing; sequencing was by immunoSEQ multiplex PCR. This table has about 73,000 clones, 70% to 85% appearing once. This clonotype was obtained from a woman aged 60-75 years with acute or convalescent COVID-19. The sequencing input was peripheral blood. This rearrangement joins TRBV2 to TRBJ2-3; 14 bases align to TRBD2. In nucleotides, the CDR3 is TGTGCCAGCAGCCCGACTAGCGGGGGGGCTGGAGATACGCAGTATTTT. It translates to CASSPTSGGAGDTQYF.